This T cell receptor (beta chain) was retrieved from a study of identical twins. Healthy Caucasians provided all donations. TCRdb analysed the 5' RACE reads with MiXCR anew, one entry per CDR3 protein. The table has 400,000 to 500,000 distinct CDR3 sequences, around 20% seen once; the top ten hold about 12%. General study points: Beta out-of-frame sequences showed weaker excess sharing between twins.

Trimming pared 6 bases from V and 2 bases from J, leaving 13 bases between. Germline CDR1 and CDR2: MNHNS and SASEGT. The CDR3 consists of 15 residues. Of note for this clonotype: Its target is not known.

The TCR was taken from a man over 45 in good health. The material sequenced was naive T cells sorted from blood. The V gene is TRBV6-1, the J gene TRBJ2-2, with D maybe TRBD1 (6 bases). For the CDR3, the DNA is TGTGCCAGCAGGACGGACAGCAAAAACACCGGGGAGCTGTTTTTT. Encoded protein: CASRTDSKNTGELFF.